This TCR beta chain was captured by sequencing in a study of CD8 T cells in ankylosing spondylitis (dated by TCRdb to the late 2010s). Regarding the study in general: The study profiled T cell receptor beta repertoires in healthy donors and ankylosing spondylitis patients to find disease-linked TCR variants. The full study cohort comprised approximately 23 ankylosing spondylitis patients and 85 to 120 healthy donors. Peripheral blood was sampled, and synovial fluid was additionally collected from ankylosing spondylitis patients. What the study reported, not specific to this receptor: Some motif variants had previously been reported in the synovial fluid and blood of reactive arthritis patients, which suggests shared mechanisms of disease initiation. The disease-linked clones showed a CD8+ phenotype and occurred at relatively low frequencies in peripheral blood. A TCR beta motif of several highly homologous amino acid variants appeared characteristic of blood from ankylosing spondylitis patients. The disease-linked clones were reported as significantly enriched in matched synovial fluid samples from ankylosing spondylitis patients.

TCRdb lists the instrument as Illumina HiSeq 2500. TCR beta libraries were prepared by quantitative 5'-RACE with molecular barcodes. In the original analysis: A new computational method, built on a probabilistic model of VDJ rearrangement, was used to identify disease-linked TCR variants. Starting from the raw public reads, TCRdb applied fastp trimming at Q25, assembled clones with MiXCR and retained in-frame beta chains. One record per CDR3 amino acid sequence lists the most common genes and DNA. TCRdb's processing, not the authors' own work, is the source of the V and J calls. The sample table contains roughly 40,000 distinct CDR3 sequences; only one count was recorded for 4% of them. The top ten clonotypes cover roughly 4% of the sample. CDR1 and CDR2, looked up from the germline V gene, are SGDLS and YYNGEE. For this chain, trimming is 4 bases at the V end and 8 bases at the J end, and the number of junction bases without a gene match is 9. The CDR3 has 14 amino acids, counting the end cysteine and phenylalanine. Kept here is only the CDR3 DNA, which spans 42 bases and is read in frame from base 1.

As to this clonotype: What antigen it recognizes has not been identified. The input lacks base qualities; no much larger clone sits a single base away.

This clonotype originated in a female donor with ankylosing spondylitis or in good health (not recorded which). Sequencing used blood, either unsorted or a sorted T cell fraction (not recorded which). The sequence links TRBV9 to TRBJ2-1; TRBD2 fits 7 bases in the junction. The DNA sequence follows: TGTGCCAGCAGCCCCGTGGGAGGGTCCGATGAGCAGTTCTTC. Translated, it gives CASSPVGGSDEQFF.